The rows below give T cell receptor beta chains drawn from one sample of a study of shared clonotypes between healthy human individuals. Assay: immunoSEQ multiplex PCR; the TCRdb copy retains only in-frame clones and omits some. The sample lists about 1 million clones; around 82% were seen once. Sequencing used memory CD4+ T cells from PBMCs. These receptors were collected from a man aged 18-30 years in good health. Some clones in this sample may be carry-over from other donors' samples. The CDR3 runs from the conserved cysteine through the conserved F or W. A D gene is named only where the DNA matches it firmly. Only some rows state a clone size, as once, few, many or a class for expanded clones.

>.|.|TRBV7-9|TRBJ2-7
CASSFTTETRQYF
TGTGCCAGCAGCTTCACGACGGAGACCCGGCAGTACTTC
>.|.|TRBV18|TRBJ1-4
CASSPGLANEKLFF
TGTGCCAGCTCACCAGGGTTGGCTAATGAAAAACTGTTTTTT
>.|.|TRBV28|TRBJ2-2
CASTPPPADTGELFF
TGTGCCAGCACCCCGCCGCCTGCTGACACCGGGGAGCTGTTTTTT
>.|.|TRBV6-4|TRBJ2-1
CASSGELGSYNEQFF
TGTGCCAGCAGCGGGGAATTGGGCTCATACAATGAGCAGTTCTTC
>few|.|TRBV7-3|TRBJ2-3
CASSLVPAQGTDTQYF
TGTGCCAGCAGCTTGGTCCCGGCACAGGGCACAGATACGCAGTATTTT
>.|.|TRBV2|TRBJ2-2
CASKEFPGELFF
TGTGCCAGCAAGGAATTTCCCGGGGAGCTGTTTTTT
>.|.|TRBV5-1|TRBJ2-5
CASSGGTAEETQYF
TGCGCCAGCAGCGGCGGGACTGCCGAAGAGACCCAGTACTTC
>.|TRBD2|TRBV19|TRBJ2-3
CASSVTSGKSTDTQYF
TGTGCCAGTAGTGTGACTAGCGGGAAGAGCACAGATACGCAGTATTTT
>.|.|TRBV29-1|TRBJ2-2
CSVWRPVPGELFF
TGCAGCGTCTGGAGACCTGTCCCCGGGGAGCTGTTTTTT
>.|.|TRBV30|TRBJ2-7
CAWSVPPPTYEQYF
TGTGCCTGGAGTGTACCCCCACCCACCTACGAGCAGTACTTC
>few|.|TRBV10-3|TRBJ1-4
CAISDTAGTREKLFF
TGTGCCATCAGTGATACCGCCGGGACGAGGGAAAAACTGTTTTTT
>.|.|TRBV5-1|TRBJ2-1
CASSSTVEQFF
TGCGCCAGCAGCTCCACCGTTGAGCAGTTCTTC
>.|.|TRBV18|TRBJ2-7
CASSPPAVAYEQYF
TGTGCCAGCTCACCACCGGCCGTGGCCTACGAGCAGTACTTC
>.|.|TRBV7-8|TRBJ1-2
CASSPASRVGSDGYTF
TGTGCCAGCAGCCCCGCCTCGAGGGTCGGAAGTGATGGCTACACCTTC
>.|.|TRBV4-2|TRBJ2-1
CASSQEGRNEQFF
TGTGCCAGCAGCCAAGAAGGGAGGAATGAGCAGTTCTTC